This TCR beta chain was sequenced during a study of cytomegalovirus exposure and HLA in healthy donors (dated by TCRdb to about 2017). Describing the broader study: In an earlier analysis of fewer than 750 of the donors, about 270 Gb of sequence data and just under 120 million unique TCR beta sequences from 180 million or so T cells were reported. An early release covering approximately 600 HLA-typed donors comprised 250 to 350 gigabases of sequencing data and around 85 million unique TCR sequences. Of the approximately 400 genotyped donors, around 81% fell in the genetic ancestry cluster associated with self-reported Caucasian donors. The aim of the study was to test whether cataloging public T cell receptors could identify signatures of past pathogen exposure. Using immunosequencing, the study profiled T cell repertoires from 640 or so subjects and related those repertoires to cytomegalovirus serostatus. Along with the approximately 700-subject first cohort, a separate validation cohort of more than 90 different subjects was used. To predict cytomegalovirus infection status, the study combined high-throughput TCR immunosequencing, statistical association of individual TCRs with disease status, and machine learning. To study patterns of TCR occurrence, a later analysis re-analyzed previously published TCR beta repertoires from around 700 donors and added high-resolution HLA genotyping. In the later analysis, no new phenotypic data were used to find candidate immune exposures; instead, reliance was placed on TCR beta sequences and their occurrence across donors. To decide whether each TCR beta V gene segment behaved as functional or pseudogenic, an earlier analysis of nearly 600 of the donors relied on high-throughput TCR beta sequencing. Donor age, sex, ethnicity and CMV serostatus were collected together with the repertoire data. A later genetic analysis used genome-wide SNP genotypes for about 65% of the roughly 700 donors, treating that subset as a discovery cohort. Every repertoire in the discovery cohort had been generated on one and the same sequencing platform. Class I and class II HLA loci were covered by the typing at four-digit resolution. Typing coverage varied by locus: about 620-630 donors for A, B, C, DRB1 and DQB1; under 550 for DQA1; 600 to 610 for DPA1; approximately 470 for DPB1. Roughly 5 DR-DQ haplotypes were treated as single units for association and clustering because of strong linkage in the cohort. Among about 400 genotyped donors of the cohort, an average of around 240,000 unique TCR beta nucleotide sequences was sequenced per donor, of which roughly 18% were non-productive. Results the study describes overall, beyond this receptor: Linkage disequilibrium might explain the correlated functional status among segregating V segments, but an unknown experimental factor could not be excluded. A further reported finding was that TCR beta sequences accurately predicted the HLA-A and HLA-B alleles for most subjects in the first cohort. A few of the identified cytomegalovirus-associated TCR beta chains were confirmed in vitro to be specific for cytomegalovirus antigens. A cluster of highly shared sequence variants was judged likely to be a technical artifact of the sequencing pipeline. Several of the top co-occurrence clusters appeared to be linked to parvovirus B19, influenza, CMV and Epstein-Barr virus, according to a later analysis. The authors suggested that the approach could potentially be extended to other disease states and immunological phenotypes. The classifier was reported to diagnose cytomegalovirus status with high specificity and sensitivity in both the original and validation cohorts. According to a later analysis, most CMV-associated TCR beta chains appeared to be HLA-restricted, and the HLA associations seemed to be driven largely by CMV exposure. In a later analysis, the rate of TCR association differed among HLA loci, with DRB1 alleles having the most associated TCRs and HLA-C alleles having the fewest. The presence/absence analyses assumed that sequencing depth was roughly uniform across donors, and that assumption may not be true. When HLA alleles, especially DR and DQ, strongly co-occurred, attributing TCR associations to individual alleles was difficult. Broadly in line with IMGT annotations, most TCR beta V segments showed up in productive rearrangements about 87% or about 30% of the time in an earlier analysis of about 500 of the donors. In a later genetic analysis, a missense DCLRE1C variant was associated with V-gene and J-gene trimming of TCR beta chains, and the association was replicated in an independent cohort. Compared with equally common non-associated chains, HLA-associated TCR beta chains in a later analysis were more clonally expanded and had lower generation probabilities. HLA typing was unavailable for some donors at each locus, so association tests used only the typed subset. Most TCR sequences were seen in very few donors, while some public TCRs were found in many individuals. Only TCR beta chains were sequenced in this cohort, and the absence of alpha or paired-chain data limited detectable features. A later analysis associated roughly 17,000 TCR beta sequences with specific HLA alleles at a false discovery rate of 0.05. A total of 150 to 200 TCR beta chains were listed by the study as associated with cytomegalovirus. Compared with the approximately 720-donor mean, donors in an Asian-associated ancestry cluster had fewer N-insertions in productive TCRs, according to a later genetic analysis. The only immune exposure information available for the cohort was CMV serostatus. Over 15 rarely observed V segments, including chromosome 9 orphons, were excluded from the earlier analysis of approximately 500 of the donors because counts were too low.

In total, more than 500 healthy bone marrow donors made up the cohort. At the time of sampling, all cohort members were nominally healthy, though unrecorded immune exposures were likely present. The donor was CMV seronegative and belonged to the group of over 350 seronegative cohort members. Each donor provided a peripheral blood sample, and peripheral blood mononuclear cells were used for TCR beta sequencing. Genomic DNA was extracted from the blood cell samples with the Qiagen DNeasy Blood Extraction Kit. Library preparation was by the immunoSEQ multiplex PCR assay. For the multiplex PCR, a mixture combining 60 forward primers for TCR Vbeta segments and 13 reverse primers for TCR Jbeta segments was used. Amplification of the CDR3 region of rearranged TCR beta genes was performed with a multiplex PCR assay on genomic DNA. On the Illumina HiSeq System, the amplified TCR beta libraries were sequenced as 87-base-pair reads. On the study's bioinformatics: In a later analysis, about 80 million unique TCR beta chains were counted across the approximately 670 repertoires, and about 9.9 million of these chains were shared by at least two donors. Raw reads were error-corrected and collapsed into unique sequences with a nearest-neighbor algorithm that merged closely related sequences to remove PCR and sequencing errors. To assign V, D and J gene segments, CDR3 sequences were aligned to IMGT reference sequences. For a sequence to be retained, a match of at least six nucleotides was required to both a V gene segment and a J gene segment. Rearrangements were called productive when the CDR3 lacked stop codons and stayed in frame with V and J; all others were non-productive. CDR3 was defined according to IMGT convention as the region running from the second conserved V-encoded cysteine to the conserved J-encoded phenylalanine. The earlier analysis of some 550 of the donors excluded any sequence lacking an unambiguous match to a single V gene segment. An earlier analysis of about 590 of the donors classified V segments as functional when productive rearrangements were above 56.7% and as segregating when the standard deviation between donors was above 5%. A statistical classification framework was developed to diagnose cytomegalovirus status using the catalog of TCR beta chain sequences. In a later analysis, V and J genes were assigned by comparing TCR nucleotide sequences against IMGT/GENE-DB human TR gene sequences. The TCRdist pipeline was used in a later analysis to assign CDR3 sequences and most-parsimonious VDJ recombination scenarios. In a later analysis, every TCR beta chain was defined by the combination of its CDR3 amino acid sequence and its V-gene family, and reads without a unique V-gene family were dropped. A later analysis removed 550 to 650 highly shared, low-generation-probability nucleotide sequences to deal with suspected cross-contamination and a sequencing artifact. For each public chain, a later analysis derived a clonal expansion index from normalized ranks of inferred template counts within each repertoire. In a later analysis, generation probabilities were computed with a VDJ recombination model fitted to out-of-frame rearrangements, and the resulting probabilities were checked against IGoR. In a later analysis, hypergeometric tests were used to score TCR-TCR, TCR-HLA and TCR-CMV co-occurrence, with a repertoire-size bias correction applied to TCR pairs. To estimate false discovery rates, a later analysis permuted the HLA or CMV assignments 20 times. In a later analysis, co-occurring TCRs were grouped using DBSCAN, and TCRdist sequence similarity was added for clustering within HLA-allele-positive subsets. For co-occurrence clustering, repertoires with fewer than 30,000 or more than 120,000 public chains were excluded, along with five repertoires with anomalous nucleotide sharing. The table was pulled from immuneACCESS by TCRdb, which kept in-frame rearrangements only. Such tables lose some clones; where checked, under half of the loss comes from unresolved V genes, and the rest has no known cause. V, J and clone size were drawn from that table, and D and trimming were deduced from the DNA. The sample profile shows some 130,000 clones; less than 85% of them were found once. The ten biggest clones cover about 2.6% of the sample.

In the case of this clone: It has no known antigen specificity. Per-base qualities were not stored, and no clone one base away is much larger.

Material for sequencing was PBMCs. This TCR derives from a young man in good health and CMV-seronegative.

The CDR3 amino acid sequence is: CASSISGRASYEQYF. The DNA sequence is given as TGTGCCAGCAGCATCAGCGGGAGAGCCTCCTACGAGCAGTACTTC. The sequence is built from TRBV7-9 and TRBJ2-7; 8 central nucleotides agree with TRBD2. Ends trimmed: V by 5 bases, J by 0 bases; bases unmatched to a gene: 6. CDR1 and CDR2 were assigned from the germline V gene (reference sequence) as SEHNR and FQNEAQ. Counted from cysteine to phenylalanine, this CDR3 has 15 amino acids. Left in the record is the CDR3 DNA by itself, 45 bases read in frame from the first base.